Presented here are 2 T cell receptor beta chains from one specimen sequenced in a study of blood T cell repertoires in COVID-19. Profiled with immunoSEQ multiplex PCR; TCRdb holds only in-frame clones, not every one. This table holds 69,000 or so clones, about 90% found once. The sequencing sample was made of peripheral blood. The receptors originated from a man aged 50-60 years with acute or convalescent COVID-19.

V usage is TRBV7-2 and J usage is TRBJ2-3; 9 bases line up with TRBD2. Unmatched junction bases numbered 6, after V lost 1 base and J lost 4 bases. Germline assignment: CDR1 SGHTA and CDR2 FQGNSA. CDR3 length: 16 amino acids. In nucleotides, the CDR3 is TGTGCCAGCAGCTTAGTTAGCGGGAGCTACCCAGATACGCAGTATTTT. It codes for CASSLVSGSYPDTQYF.

J is TRBJ2-7 and V is TRBV19; 7 positions match TRBD2. Germline CDR1 is LNHDA and CDR2 is SQIVND (reference sequence). The J segment lost 0 bases and the V segment lost 5 bases, leaving 4 bases of the junction unmatched. The CDR3 covers 14 residues. The CDR3 DNA sequence: TGTGCCAGTAGTTCCGGGGGGAGCTCCTACGAGCAGTACTTC. It yields the protein CASSSGGSSYEQYF. Full variable domain (outside the CDR3, taken from reference TRBV19 and TRBJ2-7): DGGITQSPKYLFRKEGQNVTLSCEQNLNHDAMYWYRQDPGQGLRLIYYSQIVNDFQKGDIAEGYSVSREKKESFPLTVTSAQKNPTAFYLCASSSGGSSYEQYFGPGTRLTVT.